One and the same sample provided the 9 T cell receptor beta chains below, sequenced in a study of CD8 T cells in Susac syndrome. An input of roughly 0.5 to 1 ug of RNA was subjected to reverse transcription using random hexamers. Via MiXCR, TCRdb re-called the immunoSEQ multiplex PCR reads, giving one row per CDR3 protein. The table lists hundreds of thousands of distinct CDR3 sequences, 65% to 90% of them singletons. Sequenced material: CD8+ T cells from PBMCs. These receptors originate from a human donor with multiple sclerosis.

The chain recombines TRBV12-3 or TRBV12-4 with TRBJ1-6; the D gene is possibly TRBD1 (6 bases). CDR3 length: 15 residues. Trimming removed 5 bases at V and 7 bases at J, with 15 bases between. Here the CDR3 DNA reads TGTGCCAGCAGTGTGAACGGACAGTCAAATTCACCCCTCCACTTT. Residues: CASSVNGQSNSPLHF.

The genes are TRBV12-3 or TRBV12-4 and TRBJ1-2; a weak D match, TRBD1 (5 bases). The CDR3 is 11 residues long. V was shortened by 6 bases and J by 5 bases, with 7 bases between the two germline ends. CDR3 region: CASRGPYGYTF. CDR3 DNA sequence: TGTGCCAGCAGGGGACCTTATGGCTACACCTTC.

A word on this clonotype: As the CDR3 is not closed by the conserved phenylalanine or tryptophan, this likely results from a read error. The chain has TRBV2 and TRBJ2-6, with D maybe TRBD1 (6 bases). Trimming took off 8 bases at V and 2 bases at J, with 13 bases between the two ends. CDR3 length: 15 residues. Germline V gene lookup returns CDR1 SNHLY and CDR2 FYNNEI. Here the CDR3 reads CASGGDLTGANVLTI. CDR3 DNA sequence: TGTGCCAGCGGGGGCGACCTTACTGGGGCCAACGTCCTGACTATC.

CDR3 nucleotide sequence: TGCGCCAGCAGCTTGGGACCACCGGAAAGGACCCAGTACTTC. This sequence encodes CASSLGPPERTQYF. V gene TRBV5-1 combines with J gene TRBJ2-5; unclear D gene. V dropped 0 bases and J dropped 7 bases, with 13 bases sitting between them. Germline V gene sequence: CDR1 SGHRS, CDR2 YFSETQ. The CDR3 has 14 residues.

This clonotype has only one observation. The V gene is TRBV7-9, the J gene TRBJ1-4, with a tentative D call TRBD1 (5 bases). The CDR3 is 15 residues long. Germline loops: CDR1 SEHNR, CDR2 FQNEAQ (reference sequence). Trimming pared 5 bases from V and 8 bases from J, leaving 18 bases between. Written as DNA, the CDR3 is TGTGCCAGCAGCGCCCCTGGGACGCCGGGAGAAAAACTGTTTTTT. Translated: CASSAPGTPGEKLFF.

The chain links TRBV7-8 to TRBJ1-5, with 7 bases lining up with TRBD1. The germline V gene has CDR1 SGHVS and CDR2 FQNEAQ. Unmatched junction bases numbered 8, after V lost 6 bases and J lost 6 bases. CDR3 length: 14 residues. CDR3: CASSSFGTAQPQHF. CDR3 DNA: TGTGCCAGCAGTTCTTTCGGGACAGCTCAGCCCCAGCATTTT.

The chain recombines TRBV6-5 with TRBJ2-1, with 9 bases matching TRBD2. Germline CDR1 is MNHEY and CDR2 is SVGAGI. The CDR3 extends over 17 amino acids. V shed 4 bases and J 4 bases; nucleotides not matched to a gene: 11. In DNA, the CDR3 is TGTGCCAGCAGTTCCGCGGCGGGAGGGGAGTCATACAATGAGCAGTTCTTC. Protein product: CASSSAAGGESYNEQFF.

The rearrangement links TRBV29-1 to TRBJ1-2; 10 positions agree with TRBD1. Germline V gene sequence: CDR1 SQVTM, CDR2 ANQGSEA. J gave up 4 bases and V 0 bases, and 5 bases lay outside the gene matches. The CDR3 sequence is 15 residues long. The CDR3 DNA reads as TGCAGCGTTGAAGATCCCGGGACAGGGGCCTATGGCTACACCTTC. The encoded protein is CSVEDPGTGAYGYTF. The full variable domain, rest sourced from reference TRBV29-1 and TRBJ1-2, is SAVISQKPSRDICQRGTSLTIQCQVDSQVTMMFWYRQQPGQSLTLIATANQGSEATYESGFVIDKFPISRPNLTFSTLTVSNMSPEDSSIYLCSVEDPGTGAYGYTFGSGTRLTVV.

In its sample, this clonotype was seen a few times. This rearrangement joins TRBV6-2 or TRBV6-3 to TRBJ2-7, with D maybe TRBD1 (5 bases). In germline, CDR1 is MNHEY, CDR2 SVGEGT. V was cut by 2 bases and J by 1 base, with 6 bases left in between. This CDR3 is built from 13 residues. The CDR3 DNA is TGTGCCAGCAGTTACGACAGTTCCTACGAGCAGTACTTC. It translates to CASSYDSSYEQYF.